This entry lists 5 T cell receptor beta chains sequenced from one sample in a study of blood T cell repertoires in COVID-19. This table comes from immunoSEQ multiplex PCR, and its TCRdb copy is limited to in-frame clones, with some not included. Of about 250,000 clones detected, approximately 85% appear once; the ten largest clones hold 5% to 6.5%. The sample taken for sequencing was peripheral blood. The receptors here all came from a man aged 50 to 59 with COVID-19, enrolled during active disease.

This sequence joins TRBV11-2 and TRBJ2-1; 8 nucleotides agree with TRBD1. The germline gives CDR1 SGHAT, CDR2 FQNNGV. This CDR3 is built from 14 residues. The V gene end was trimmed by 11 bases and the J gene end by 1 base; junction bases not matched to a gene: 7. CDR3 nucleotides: TGTGCCCCGGACAGGGCTATTTCCTACAATGAGCAGTTCTTC. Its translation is CAPDRAISYNEQFF.

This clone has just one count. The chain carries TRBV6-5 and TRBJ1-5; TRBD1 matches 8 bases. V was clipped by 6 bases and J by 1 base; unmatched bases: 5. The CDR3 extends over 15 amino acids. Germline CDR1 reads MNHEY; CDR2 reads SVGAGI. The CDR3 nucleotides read TGTGCCAGCAGCTTAACAGGGGGAAGCAATCAGCCCCAGCATTTT. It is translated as CASSLTGGSNQPQHF.

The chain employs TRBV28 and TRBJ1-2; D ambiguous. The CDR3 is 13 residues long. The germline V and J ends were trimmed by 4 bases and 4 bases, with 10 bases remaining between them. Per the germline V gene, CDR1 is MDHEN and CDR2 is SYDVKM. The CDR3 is CASSYSGFYGYTF. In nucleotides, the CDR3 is TGTGCCAGCAGTTACTCGGGATTCTATGGCTACACCTTC.

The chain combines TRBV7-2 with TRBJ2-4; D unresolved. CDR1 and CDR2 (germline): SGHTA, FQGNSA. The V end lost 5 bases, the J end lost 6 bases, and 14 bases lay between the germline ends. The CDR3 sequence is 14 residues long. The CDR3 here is CASSGVGRGNIQYF. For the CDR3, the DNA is TGTGCCAGCAGCGGAGTTGGCAGAGGAAACATTCAGTACTTC.

CDR3 loop: CASSLGRGRVAVGEKLFF. The CDR3 DNA reads as TGTGCCAGCAGCTTGGGCAGGGGAAGGGTTGCTGTGGGTGAAAAACTGTTTTTT. The genes are TRBV5-5 and TRBJ1-4, with D perhaps matching TRBD1 (6 bases). V shed 0 bases and J shed 7 bases, with 22 bases lying between them. The CDR3 has 18 residues. CDR1 is SGHKS, CDR2 YYEKEE, per germline (reference sequence). The whole variable domain, remainder taken from reference TRBV5-5 and TRBJ1-4, is DAGVTQSPTHLIKTRGQQVTLRCSPISGHKSVSWYQQVLGQGPQFIFQYYEKEERGRGNFPDRFSARQFPNYSSELNVNALLLGDSALYLCASSLGRGRVAVGEKLFFGSGTQLSVL.